This TCR beta chain derives from a study of vaccination effects on CD4 cells after COVID-19. Concerning this clone itself: Its specificity is not known.

The culture ran for approximately 10 days, and then CD4+ T cells were isolated. V gave up 0 bases and J gave up 5 bases; unmatched junction bases: 1. CDR3 length: 14 amino acids. CDR1 is SGHRS, CDR2 YFSETQ, per germline. The repertoire was sequenced with immunoSEQ multiplex PCR; TCRdb's copy has only in-frame clones and lacks some. The table has about 51,000 clones, around four fifths seen once; the top ten hold about 9%. The origin of this receptor is a human donor who had a prior SARS-CoV-2 infection. The specimen comprised CD4+ T cells from PBMCs cultured without peptide, sampled before COVID-19 vaccination. The rearrangement uses TRBV5-1 and TRBJ2-5, with TRBD2 identical over 10 bases. Here the CDR3 DNA reads TGCGCCAGCAGCTTGGTGGGACTAGCGGAGACCCAGTACTTC. Translating gives CASSLVGLAETQYF.